Given below is one T cell receptor beta chain in context. What it recognizes is unknown. The CDR3 loop spans 14 amino acids. The ends were cut back, 7 bases at V and 4 bases at J, with 13 bases in the middle. Looked up from germline, CDR1 is MDHEN and CDR2 is SYDVKM. Use of 60 Vbeta and 13 Jbeta primers characterized the PCR. In the original analysis: A later analysis tallied 80 million to 100 million unique TCR beta chains, around 11 million of them shared. Sequencing used immunoSEQ multiplex PCR; TCRdb keeps in-frame clones, though not all of them. D and trimming come from the DNA, and the V and J calls and clone size come from that table. This sample has some 60,000 clones; about 80% occur once, and the top ten carry 1.6%. The data derive from a study of cytomegalovirus exposure and HLA in healthy donors. General study findings and limits: Productive status was seen about 90% or about 30% of the time for most TCR beta V segments in an earlier analysis. Association of a missense DCLRE1C variant with TCR beta V- and J-gene trimming was reported in a later analysis.

Sequencing used PBMCs. The rearrangement uses TRBV28 and TRBJ2-2; D remains unclear. The TCR originated in a human donor in good health. Written as DNA, the CDR3 is TGTGCCAGCATACAGCTCTCCACCACCGGGGAGCTGTTTTTT. Translated, it gives CASIQLSTTGELFF.